These T cell receptor beta chains were read from a single sample in a study of beta chain features in type 1 diabetes. The repertoire was sequenced with immunoSEQ multiplex PCR; TCRdb's copy has only in-frame clones and lacks some. The sample includes some 250,000 clones, roughly 11% of them seen just once. Sequencing was carried out using naive CD4+ T cells from blood. The receptors derive from a man aged 25-45 years with type 1 diabetes. The CDR3 runs from the conserved cysteine through the conserved F or W. The order of the fields is V gene, J gene, CDR3 protein.

>TRBV28|TRBJ2-1
CASRIRTGGNEQFF
>TRBV29-1|TRBJ2-3
CSVGALTDTQYF
>TRBV5-1|TRBJ1-1
CASSTQGGDTEAFF
>TRBV18|TRBJ1-2
CASSPAGNGYTF
>TRBV14|TRBJ1-5
CASSQGLGWDSNQPQHF
>TRBV6-1|TRBJ2-3
CASSERGPGTDTQYF
>TRBV29-1|TRBJ1-1
CSAEPGGEIAFF
>TRBV19|TRBJ2-6
CASSIRTGFSGANVLTF
>TRBV29-1|TRBJ2-5
CSPQLAGPGTQYF
>TRBV10-3|TRBJ2-5
CAISESETQYF